The next 27 T cell receptor beta chains were all read from a single sample in a study of T cell repertoires in cytomegalovirus infection. A single record per CDR3 protein comes from TCRdb applying MiXCR to the reads. The sample consists of approximately 910,000 distinct CDR3 sequences, 30% to 40% of them appearing once. No antigen has been identified for these receptors. The sequencing used cultured CD8+ T cells from PBMCs, collected from culture after CMV antigen stimulation. The origin of the receptors is a human donor in good health (CMV status not recorded). Some clones in this sample may be carry-over from other donors' samples.

This clonotype appeared many times. The chain is built from TRBV19 and TRBJ1-1, with D possibly matching TRBD1 (5 bases). Trimming left V 1 base short and J 3 bases short, with 21 bases between. The CDR3 is 18 residues long. CDR1 is LNHDA, CDR2 SQIVND, per germline (reference sequence). The CDR3, as DNA: TGTGCCAGTAGTATAGCTCTGGACAAATTCGGAAGGGACACTGAAGCTTTCTTT. As protein: CASSIALDKFGRDTEAFF.

This clonotype was counted a few times. The chain combines TRBV5-4 with TRBJ2-3, with D possibly matching TRBD2 (5 bases). Trimming removed 4 bases at V and 3 bases at J, with 15 bases between. The CDR3 extends over 15 amino acids. The germline CDR1 and CDR2 sequences are SGHNT and YYREEE (reference sequence). The CDR3 protein is CASSSKVRGTDTQYF. The CDR3 DNA follows: TGTGCCAGCAGCAGCAAGGTCCGGGGAACAGATACGCAGTATTTT.

The chain has TRBV24-1 and TRBJ2-5; no firm D call. V was trimmed by 5 bases and J by 0 bases, leaving 6 bases between them. From germline, CDR1 is KGHDR and CDR2 SFDVKD. The CDR3 covers 13 residues. CDR3 coding DNA: TGTGCCACCAGTGGGCCCAACCAAGAGACCCAGTACTTC. Translated: CATSGPNQETQYF.

V and J are TRBV12-3 or TRBV12-4 and TRBJ2-1, with TRBD2 identical over 8 bases. Trimming took 2 bases from V and 2 from J; bases not matched to a gene: 8. The length of the CDR3 is 17 residues. The CDR3 is CASSLSLERGTYNEQFF. CDR3 coding DNA: TGTGCCAGCAGTTTAAGTCTCGAGCGGGGGACCTACAATGAGCAGTTCTTC.

The chain combines TRBV6-6 with TRBJ2-5; weak D call: TRBD1 (5 bases). The CDR3 length is 14 residues. Trimming removed 0 bases from V and 4 bases from J, with 9 bases in between. Germline CDR1 and CDR2: MNHNY and SVGAGI (reference sequence). This chain's CDR3 is CASSYSSDRETQYF. CDR3 coding DNA: TGTGCCAGCAGTTACTCGAGTGACAGAGAGACCCAGTACTTC.

The chain has TRBV2 and TRBJ2-1, with 12 bases lining up with TRBD2. CDR3 length: 14 residues. V gave up 9 bases and J gave up 10 bases; unmatched junction bases: 10. Per the germline V gene, CDR1 is SNHLY and CDR2 is FYNNEI. Here the CDR3 DNA reads TGTGCCAGTAGACTAGCGGGGGCCCCAGAGGAGCAGTTCTTC. Residues: CASRLAGAPEEQFF.

Turning to this clonotype: The conserved final phenylalanine or tryptophan is absent from the CDR3, which likely points to a read error. The V call is TRBV7-6, the J call TRBJ2-2, with TRBD2 as a possible D gene (6 bases). The CDR3 has 14 amino acids. Germline V CDR1 and CDR2: SGHVS, FNYEAQ. Between the trimmed V and J ends, which lost 6 bases and 8 bases, there was a span of 16 bases. CDR3 amino acids: CASSSPGGSGELFS. The CDR3 coding sequence is TGTGCCAGCAGTTCCCCTGGGGGGTCTGGGGAGCTGTTTTCT.

This clonotype was counted only a few times. V and J are TRBV7-6 and TRBJ1-2; 7 positions match TRBD1. The germline CDR1 and CDR2 sequences are SGHVS and FNYEAQ. V dropped 6 bases and J dropped 8; count of bases not matched to a gene: 9. The CDR3 runs 13 residues. CDR3 in amino acids: CASRDRQGLGYTF. The CDR3 DNA is TGTGCCAGCAGAGATCGACAGGGCTTGGGCTACACCTTC.

This clonotype was seen ten or more times. The V gene is TRBV7-3, the J gene TRBJ2-1, with TRBD2 as a possible D gene (5 bases). The V end was cut by 1 base, the J end by 0 bases, with 7 bases between. This CDR3 has 15 amino acids. Germline CDR1 is SGHTA and CDR2 is FQGTGA. The CDR3 bases are TGTGCCAGCAGCTTAATGGGGAGCTCCTACAATGAGCAGTTCTTC. Protein product: CASSLMGSSYNEQFF. The variable domain in full, completed from reference TRBV7-3 and TRBJ2-1, reads GAGVSQTPSNKVTEKGKYVELRCDPISGHTALYWYRQSLGQGPEFLIYFQGTGAADDSGLPNDRFFAVRPEGSVSTLKIQRTERGDSAVYLCASSLMGSSYNEQFFGPGTRLTVL.

This CDR3 is CASSEVLLAEAFF. CDR3 in DNA: TGTGCCAGCAGTGAAGTTCTGCTGGCTGAAGCTTTCTTT. The rearrangement joins TRBV6-1 to TRBJ1-1; D not certain. V dropped 1 base and J dropped 6 bases, with 9 bases sitting between them. This CDR3 region has 13 residues. Germline V gene lookup returns CDR1 MNHNS and CDR2 SASEGT.

This clonotype was recorded a few times. The chain carries TRBV29-1 and TRBJ1-1, with no clear D. In germline, CDR1 is SQVTM, CDR2 ANQGSEA. V was trimmed by 6 bases and J by 11 bases, leaving 19 bases between them. The CDR3 has 12 amino acids. CDR3 sequence: CSVDQVSPSAFF. The CDR3, as DNA: TGCAGCGTCGACCAGGTGTCCCCTAGTGCTTTCTTT.

V usage is TRBV28 and J usage is TRBJ1-6; unclear D gene. V was clipped by 7 bases and J by 3 bases, with 19 bases between them. CDR1 is MDHEN and CDR2 is SYDVKM in the germline V gene. This CDR3 contains 17 residues. CDR3 in DNA: TGTGCCAGCATCGCCTTTGAGCCCCGGTTCTATAATTCACCCCTCCACTTT. Its protein product is CASIAFEPRFYNSPLHF.

The rearrangement joins TRBV5-3 to TRBJ2-3, with 7 bases aligning to TRBD1. TRBV5-3 is given ORF status, its function remaining uncertain. Trimming at V came to 8 bases and at J to 0 bases, leaving 9 bases not matched to a gene. This CDR3 is 15 amino acids long. The CDR3, as DNA: TGTGCCAGCGAATCCGGGACAGCTAGCACAGATACGCAGTATTTT. Translation gives CASESGTASTDTQYF.

This clonotype was seen more than once but under ten times. The chain has TRBV5-4 and TRBJ2-7; D uncertain. The CDR3 extends over 13 amino acids. The V gene lost 2 bases and the J gene lost 2 bases, with 8 bases spanning the gap. Germline V CDR1 and CDR2: SGHNT, YYREEE (reference sequence). CDR3: CASSFGSTYEQYV. Here the CDR3 DNA reads TGTGCCAGCAGCTTCGGCAGCACCTACGAGCAGTACGTC.

The rearrangement joins TRBV10-3 to TRBJ2-7; D is possibly TRBD1 (5 bases). This CDR3 comprises 12 residues. The germline gives CDR1 ENHRY, CDR2 SYGVKD. The ends were cut back, 10 bases at V and 2 bases at J, with 12 bases in the middle. The CDR3 reads CATLGATYEQYV. DNA for the CDR3: TGTGCCACCCTAGGGGCCACCTACGAGCAGTACGTC.

The rearrangement uses TRBV2 and TRBJ1-2; D gene ambiguous. The CDR3 runs to 12 residues. V was shortened by 9 bases and J by 5 bases, with 13 bases between the two germline ends. Per germline, CDR1 SNHLY and CDR2 FYNNEI. Written as DNA, the CDR3 is TGTGCCAGAGCCGAAGGGTTTTATGGCTACACCTTC. Encoded protein: CARAEGFYGYTF.

The chain employs TRBV27 and TRBJ2-1; D may be TRBD2 (6 bases). This CDR3 is built from 16 residues. The ends were cut back, 3 bases at V and 5 bases at J, with 17 bases in the middle. From germline, CDR1 is MNHEY and CDR2 SMNVEV (reference sequence). The CDR3 DNA is TGTGCCAGCAGTTTGGTTCCGGGGAGGATAAACAATGAGCAGTTCTTC. Amino acids: CASSLVPGRINNEQFF.

J is TRBJ1-1 and V is TRBV7-6; 9 bases fit TRBD1. The CDR3 covers 16 residues. The germline V gene has CDR1 SGHVS and CDR2 FNYEAQ. Trimming cost V 0 bases and J 1 base; bases outside gene matches: 3. The CDR3 here is CASSLARDRENTEAFF. The CDR3 coding sequence is TGTGCCAGCAGCTTAGCGAGGGACAGGGAGAACACTGAAGCTTTCTTT. Together with reference TRBV7-6 and TRBJ1-1, the CDR3 gives the full variable domain: GAGVSQSPRYKVTKRGQDVALRCDPISGHVSLYWYRQALGQGPEFLTYFNYEAQQDKSGLPNDRFSAERPEGSISTLTIQRTEQRDSAMYRCASSLARDRENTEAFFGQGTRLTVV.

This clonotype occurred many times. V gene TRBV28 combines with J gene TRBJ1-1, with 9 bases lining up with TRBD1. V was pared by 5 bases and J by 4 bases, with 8 bases of the junction left unmatched. The CDR3 covers 15 residues. CDR1 is MDHEN, CDR2 SYDVKM, per germline. The CDR3 DNA reads TGTGCCAGCAGTCGCACAGGGGGCAGGGGCACTGAAGCTTTCTTT. This gives the protein CASSRTGGRGTEAFF.

Many counts were recorded for this clonotype. V and J are TRBV27 and TRBJ1-5; TRBD1 agrees at 9 bases. The CDR3 has 17 amino acids. Trimming took 2 bases from V and 0 from J; bases not matched to a gene: 5. In germline, CDR1 is MNHEY, CDR2 SMNVEV (reference sequence). CDR3 residues: CASSLQWTGVSNQPQHF. The CDR3, as DNA: TGTGCCAGCAGTTTACAATGGACAGGGGTTAGCAATCAGCCCCAGCATTTT.

This clonotype has ten or more counts. The chain links TRBV7-8 to TRBJ2-5; unclear D gene. Trimming cost V 0 bases and J 5 bases, with 16 bases left between them. CDR1 is SGHVS and CDR2 is FQNEAQ in the germline V gene. There are 16 residues in the CDR3. CDR3 region: CASSLAWSTGLETQYF. The CDR3, as DNA: TGTGCCAGCAGCTTAGCGTGGTCGACGGGTCTGGAGACCCAGTACTTC.

This clonotype occurred a few times. This rearrangement joins TRBV9 to TRBJ1-5; TRBD1 matches 7 bases. Germline V lookup: CDR1 SGDLS, CDR2 YYNGEE. V dropped 2 bases and J dropped 6; count of bases not matched to a gene: 8. This CDR3 is 15 amino acids long. Written as DNA, the CDR3 is TGTGCCAGCAGCGTCCGAGGGGGCGACGGTCAGCCCCAGCATTTT. It codes for CASSVRGGDGQPQHF.

This clonotype was seen more than once but under ten times. The chain is built from TRBV7-9 and TRBJ1-6; 10 bases line up with TRBD1. Germline loops: CDR1 SEHNR, CDR2 FQNEAQ (reference sequence). The ends lost 3 bases at V and 12 bases at J; junction bases unmatched: 2. The length of the CDR3 is 13 residues. Here the CDR3 reads CASSFGTGEPLHF. Here the CDR3 DNA reads TGTGCCAGCAGCTTTGGGACAGGGGAACCCCTCCACTTT.

A few counts support this clonotype. This chain uses TRBV15 with TRBJ2-7; 8 nucleotides match TRBD1. This CDR3 is built from 16 residues. Germline V gene sequence: CDR1 LNHNV, CDR2 YYDKDF (reference sequence). The ends lost 3 bases at V and 7 bases at J; junction bases unmatched: 14. The chain's CDR3 is CATSSVGTGATWEQYV. In nucleotides, the CDR3 is TGTGCCACCAGCAGCGTTGGGACAGGCGCTACTTGGGAGCAGTACGTC.

V usage is TRBV10-3 and J usage is TRBJ2-7, with TRBD1 identical over 10 bases. This CDR3 spans 15 amino acids. From germline, CDR1 is ENHRY and CDR2 SYGVKD. J lost 2 bases, V lost 3 bases, and 4 bases had no gene match. This chain's CDR3 is CAISDPDRGTYEQYF. CDR3 nucleotides: TGTGCCATCAGTGACCCGGACAGGGGGACCTACGAGCAGTACTTC.

This chain links TRBV15 with TRBJ2-3; either TRBD1 or TRBD2 may supply D (6 bases each). Germline V gene lookup returns CDR1 LNHNV and CDR2 YYDKDF (reference sequence). Between the trimmed V and J ends, which lost 2 bases and 5 bases, there was a span of 14 bases. This CDR3 comprises 15 residues. The CDR3 sequence: CATSRQGRQIDTQYF. CDR3 nucleotide sequence: TGTGCCACCAGCAGACAGGGGAGGCAGATAGATACGCAGTATTTT.

This chain uses TRBV6-5 with TRBJ2-2; TRBD2 agrees at 11 bases. CDR1 is MNHEY and CDR2 is SVGAGI in the germline V gene. CDR3 size: 15 residues. Trimming at V came to 6 bases and at J to 0 bases, leaving 0 bases not matched to a gene. CDR3 amino acids: CASRGLAANTGELFF. The CDR3 nucleotides read TGTGCCAGCAGGGGACTAGCGGCGAACACCGGGGAGCTGTTTTTT.